This T cell receptor beta chain was found in a study of blood T cell repertoires in COVID-19. Study context: T cells, B-cell-depleted T cells, or PBMCs provided the cDNA or gDNA that served as material.

The assay was immunoSEQ multiplex PCR, and TCRdb's table has in-frame clones only and misses some. Of about 140,000 clones in the sample, 70% to 90% were seen once. The source of this sequence is a woman aged 55-70 years with acute or convalescent COVID-19. Sequencing was done on a sample of peripheral blood.

CDR3 region: CASSLGRTGYRSNNEQFF. The CDR3 bases are TGTGCCAGCAGCTTGGGACGGACAGGCTACAGGTCTAACAATGAGCAGTTCTTC. The V and J genes are TRBV7-9 and TRBJ2-1; 7 nucleotides match TRBD1. In germline, CDR1 is SEHNR, CDR2 FQNEAQ (reference sequence). With V trimmed by 3 bases and J by 5 bases, 16 bases remained unmatched. CDR3 size: 18 residues.